This T cell receptor (beta chain) comes out of a study of OX40 agonist ivuxolimab in advanced cancers. For the study in its entirety: Ivuxolimab was an agonistic, fully human IgG2 monoclonal antibody directed against OX40 (CD134), a costimulatory receptor. Intravenous ivuxolimab was administered to patients every 2 weeks at six dose levels: 0.01, 0.1, 0.3, 1.5, 3 and 10 mg/kg. Of the approximately 50 dose-escalation patients, hepatocellular carcinoma was present in 19, melanoma in around 15, renal cell carcinoma in 9 and head and neck cancer in 9. A male proportion of 70% to 90% and a mean age of approximately 60 years, ranging from about 20 to 85, were recorded for the dose-escalation cohort. Prior anti-PD-1, anti-PD-L1 or anti-CTLA-4 therapy was permitted, and checkpoint inhibitors had been received by about two fifths of dose-escalation patients. Three dose-escalation patients achieved partial responses, one with hepatocellular carcinoma and two with cutaneous melanoma. The point of sequencing TCRbeta in the periphery was to test whether ivuxolimab changed TCR sequence diversity and drove clonal T-cell expansion. The monotherapy dose-escalation portion (N of about 47 patients) of the phase I ivuxolimab trial is reported in the paper.

What the authors observed across the whole study: After ivuxolimab, more expanded clones were found on average in CD8+ T cells than in CD4+ T cells. At doses from 0.1 to 3.0 mg/kg, clonal expansion was seen in both CD4+ and CD8+ blood T cells between baseline and week 6. Antigen specificity was not determined for the clonally expanded peripheral T cells. Low levels of normalized T-cell clonal expansion were also seen in some patients who did not respond. In the 0.1-3.0 mg/kg groups, partial responders had among the lowest normalized peripheral clonal expansion, particularly in CD8+ T cells.

For sequencing of the TCRbeta CDR3 region, genomic DNA was extracted from the sorted cells. TCRbeta CDR3 regions were sequenced using the immunoSEQ Assay. TCRdb holds this immuneACCESS table with in-frame rearrangements only. Some clones are missing; in checked studies, unresolved V genes explain under half, and the rest has no known cause. This sample lists about 19,000 clones; roughly 90% were detected once. The ten largest make up 16% of the sample. The CDR3 has 16 amino acids, counting the end cysteine and phenylalanine. This entry keeps only the CDR3 DNA: 48 bases, framed from base 1. For CDR1 and CDR2, the germline V gene lists LGHNA and YSLEER. The trim is 0 bases for V and 1 base for J, with a gap of 9 bases between the germline ends. About this clone: Its antigen is unknown. No clone much larger than this one lies a single base away; base qualities are absent.

Patients with a history of autoimmune disease or receiving systemic immunosuppression were excluded from the trial. In every dose cohort, peripheral blood was drawn for TCR sequencing at baseline, cycle 4 day 1, and cycle 7 day 1. The samples were drawn from a first-in-human, open-label, multicenter phase I dose-escalation trial of ivuxolimab. Adults with locally advanced or metastatic melanoma, renal cell carcinoma, hepatocellular carcinoma or head and neck squamous cell carcinoma were enrolled in the trial. Before TCR sequencing, CD4+ and CD8+ T cells were separately sorted from peripheral blood.

The rearrangement joined TRBV4-3 to TRBJ1-4, with the D gene not confidently named. The origin of this receptor is an adult with an advanced solid tumor such as melanoma, head and neck, liver or kidney cancer. The sequencing used CD4+ or CD8+ T cells sorted from blood, collected in a trial of the OX40 agonist ivuxolimab. At the DNA level, the sequence is TGCGCCAGCAGCCAAGATCTTGTGGAAACTAATGAAAAACTGTTTTTT. Translated, this is CASSQDLVETNEKLFF.